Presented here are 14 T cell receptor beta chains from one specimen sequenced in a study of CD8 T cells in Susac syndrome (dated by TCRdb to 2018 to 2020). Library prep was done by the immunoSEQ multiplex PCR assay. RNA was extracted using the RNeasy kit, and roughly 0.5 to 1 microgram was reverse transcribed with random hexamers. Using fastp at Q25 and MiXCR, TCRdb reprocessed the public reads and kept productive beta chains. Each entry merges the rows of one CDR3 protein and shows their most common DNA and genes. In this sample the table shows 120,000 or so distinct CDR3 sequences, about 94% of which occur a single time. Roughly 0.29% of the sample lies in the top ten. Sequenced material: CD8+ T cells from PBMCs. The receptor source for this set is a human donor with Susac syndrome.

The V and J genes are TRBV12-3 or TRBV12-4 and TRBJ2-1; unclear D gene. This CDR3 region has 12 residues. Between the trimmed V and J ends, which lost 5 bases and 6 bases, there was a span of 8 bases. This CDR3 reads CASSLDSNEQFF. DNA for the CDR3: TGTGCCAGCAGTCTCGACTCCAATGAGCAGTTCTTC.

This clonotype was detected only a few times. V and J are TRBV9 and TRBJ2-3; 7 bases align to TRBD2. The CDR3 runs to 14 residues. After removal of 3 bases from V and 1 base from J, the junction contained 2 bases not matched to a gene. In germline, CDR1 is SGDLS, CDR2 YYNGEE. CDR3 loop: CASSASGGTDTQYF. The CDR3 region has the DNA TGTGCCAGCAGCGCTAGCGGTGGCACAGATACGCAGTATTTT.

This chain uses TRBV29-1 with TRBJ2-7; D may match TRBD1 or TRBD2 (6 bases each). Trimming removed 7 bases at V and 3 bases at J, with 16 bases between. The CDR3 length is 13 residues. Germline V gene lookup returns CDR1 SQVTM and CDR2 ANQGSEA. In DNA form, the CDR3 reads TGCAGCGCCGAGGGGGGATCAGACTACGAGCAGTACTTC. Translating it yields CSAEGGSDYEQYF.

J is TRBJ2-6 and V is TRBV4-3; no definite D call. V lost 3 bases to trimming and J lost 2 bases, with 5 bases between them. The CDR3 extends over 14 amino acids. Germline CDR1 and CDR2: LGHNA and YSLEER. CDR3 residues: CASSHGPGANVLTF. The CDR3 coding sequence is TGCGCCAGCAGCCACGGACCTGGGGCCAACGTCCTGACTTTC.

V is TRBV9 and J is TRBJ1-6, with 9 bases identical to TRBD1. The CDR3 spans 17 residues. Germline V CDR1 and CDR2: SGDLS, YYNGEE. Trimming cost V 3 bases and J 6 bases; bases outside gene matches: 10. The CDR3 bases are TGTGCCAGCAGCGCCCGAACGGGACAGGGAGGTAATTCACCCCTCCACTTT. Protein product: CASSARTGQGGNSPLHF.

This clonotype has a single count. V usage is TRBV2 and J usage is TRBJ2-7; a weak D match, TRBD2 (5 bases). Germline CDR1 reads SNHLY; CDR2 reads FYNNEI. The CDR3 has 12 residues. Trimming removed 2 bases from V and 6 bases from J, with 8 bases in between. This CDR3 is CASSESEVEQYF. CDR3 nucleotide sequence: TGTGCCAGCAGTGAATCGGAGGTCGAGCAGTACTTC.

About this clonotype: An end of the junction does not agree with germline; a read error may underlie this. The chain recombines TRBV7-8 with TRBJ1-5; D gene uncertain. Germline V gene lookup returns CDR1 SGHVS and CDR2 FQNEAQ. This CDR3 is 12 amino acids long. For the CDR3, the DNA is TGTGCCAGCAGCACCGACAATCCGCCCCAGCATTTT. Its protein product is CASSTDNPPQHF.

The CDR3 spells CASSRKGANEQFF. CDR3 DNA sequence: TGTGCCAGCAGTAGGAAGGGGGCGAATGAGCAGTTCTTC. The gene calls are TRBV25-1 and TRBJ2-1, with 7 bases aligning to TRBD1. J was trimmed by 7 bases and V by 5 bases; bases with no gene match: 5. This CDR3 has 13 amino acids. CDR1 is MGHDK, CDR2 SYGVNS, per germline.

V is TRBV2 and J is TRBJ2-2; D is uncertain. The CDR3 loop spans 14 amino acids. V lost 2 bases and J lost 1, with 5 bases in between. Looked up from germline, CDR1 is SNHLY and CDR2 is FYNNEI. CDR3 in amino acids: CASSEPENTGELFF. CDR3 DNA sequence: TGTGCCAGCAGTGAACCCGAGAACACCGGGGAGCTGTTTTTT.

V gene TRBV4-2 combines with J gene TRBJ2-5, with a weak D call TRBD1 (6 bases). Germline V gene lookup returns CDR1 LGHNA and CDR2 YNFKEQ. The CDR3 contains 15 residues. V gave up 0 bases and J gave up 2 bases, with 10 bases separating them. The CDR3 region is CASSQEWGTQETQYF. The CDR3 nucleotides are TGTGCCAGCAGCCAAGAATGGGGGACACAAGAGACCCAGTACTTC.

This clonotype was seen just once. The CDR3: CASSYSVQGSRGLSGEQFF. The CDR3 DNA reads as TGTGCCAGCAGTTACTCGGTTCAGGGTTCGAGGGGGTTGTCGGGTGAGCAGTTCTTC. The chain uses TRBV6-5 and TRBJ2-1; TRBD1 is a possible D gene (6 bases). The germline CDR1 and CDR2 sequences are MNHEY and SVGAGI. The CDR3 has 19 amino acids. Trimming shortened V by 0 bases and J by 9 bases, and 27 bases separated the two germline ends.

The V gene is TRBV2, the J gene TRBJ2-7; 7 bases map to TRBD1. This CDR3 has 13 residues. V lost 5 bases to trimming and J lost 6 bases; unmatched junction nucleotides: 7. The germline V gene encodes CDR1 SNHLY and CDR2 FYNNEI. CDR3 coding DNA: TGTGCCAGCAGTCATCGACAGGGCAGCGAGCAGTACTTC. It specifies CASSHRQGSEQYF.

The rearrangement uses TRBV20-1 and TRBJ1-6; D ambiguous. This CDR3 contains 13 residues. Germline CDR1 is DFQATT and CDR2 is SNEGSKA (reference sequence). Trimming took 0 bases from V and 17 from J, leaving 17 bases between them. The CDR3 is CSAREREGGLFHF. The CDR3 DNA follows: TGCAGTGCTAGAGAGAGGGAGGGAGGGCTCTTCCACTTT.

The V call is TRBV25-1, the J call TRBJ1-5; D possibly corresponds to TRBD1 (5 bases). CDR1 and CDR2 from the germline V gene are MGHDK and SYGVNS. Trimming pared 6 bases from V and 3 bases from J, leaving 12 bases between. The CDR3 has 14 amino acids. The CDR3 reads CASRRSGFNQPQHF. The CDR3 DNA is TGTGCCAGCAGGAGGTCAGGGTTCAATCAGCCCCAGCATTTT.